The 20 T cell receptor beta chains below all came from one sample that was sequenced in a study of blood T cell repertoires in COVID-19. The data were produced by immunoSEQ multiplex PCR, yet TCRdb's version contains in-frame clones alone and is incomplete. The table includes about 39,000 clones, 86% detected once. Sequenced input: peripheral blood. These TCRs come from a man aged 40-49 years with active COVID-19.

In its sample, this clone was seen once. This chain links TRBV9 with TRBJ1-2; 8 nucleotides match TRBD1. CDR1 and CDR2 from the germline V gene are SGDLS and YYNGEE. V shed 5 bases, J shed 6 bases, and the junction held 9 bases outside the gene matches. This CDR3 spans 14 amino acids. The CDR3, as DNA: TGTGCCAGCAGAGGGCAGGGGGCGCAGCATGGCTACACCTTC. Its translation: CASRGQGAQHGYTF.

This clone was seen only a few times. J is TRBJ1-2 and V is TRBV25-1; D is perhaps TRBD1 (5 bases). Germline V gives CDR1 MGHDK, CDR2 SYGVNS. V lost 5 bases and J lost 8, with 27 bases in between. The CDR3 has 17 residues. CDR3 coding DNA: TGTGCCAGCAGTCCCCTCCTCGAAGGGGCCGGTCTGACCGGCTACACCTTC. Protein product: CASSPLLEGAGLTGYTF.

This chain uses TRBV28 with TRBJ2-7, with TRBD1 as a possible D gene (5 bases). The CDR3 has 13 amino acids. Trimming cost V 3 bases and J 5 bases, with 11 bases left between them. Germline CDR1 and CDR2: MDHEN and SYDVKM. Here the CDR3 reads CASSFGARNEQYF. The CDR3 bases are TGTGCCAGCAGTTTTGGGGCGAGGAACGAGCAGTACTTC.

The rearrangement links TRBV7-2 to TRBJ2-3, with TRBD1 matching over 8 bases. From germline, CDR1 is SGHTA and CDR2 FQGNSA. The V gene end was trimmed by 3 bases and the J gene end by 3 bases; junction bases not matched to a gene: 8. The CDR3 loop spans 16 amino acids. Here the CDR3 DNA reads TGTGCCAGCAGCTTTAGACAGGGGATTGGGACAGATACGCAGTATTTT. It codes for CASSFRQGIGTDTQYF.

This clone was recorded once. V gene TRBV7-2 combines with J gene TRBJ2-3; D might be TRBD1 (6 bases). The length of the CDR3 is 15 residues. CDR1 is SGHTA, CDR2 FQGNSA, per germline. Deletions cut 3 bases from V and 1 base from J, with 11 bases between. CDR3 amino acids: CASSFRGRRTDTQYF. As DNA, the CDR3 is TGTGCCAGCAGCTTCAGGGGTCGGCGCACAGATACGCAGTATTTT.

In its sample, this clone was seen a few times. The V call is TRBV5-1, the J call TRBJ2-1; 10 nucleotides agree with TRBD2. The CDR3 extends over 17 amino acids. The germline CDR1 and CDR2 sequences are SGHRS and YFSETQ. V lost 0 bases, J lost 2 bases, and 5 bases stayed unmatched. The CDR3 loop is CASSLGAGTSAYNEQFF. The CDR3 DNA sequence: TGCGCCAGCAGCTTGGGGGCCGGGACTAGCGCCTACAATGAGCAGTTCTTC.

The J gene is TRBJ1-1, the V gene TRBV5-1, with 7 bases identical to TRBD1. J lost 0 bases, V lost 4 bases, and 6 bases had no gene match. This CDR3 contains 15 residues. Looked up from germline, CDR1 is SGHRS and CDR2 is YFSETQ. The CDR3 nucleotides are TGCGCCAGCAGCGGGACAGCGAGTCTGAACACTGAAGCTTTCTTT. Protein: CASSGTASLNTEAFF.

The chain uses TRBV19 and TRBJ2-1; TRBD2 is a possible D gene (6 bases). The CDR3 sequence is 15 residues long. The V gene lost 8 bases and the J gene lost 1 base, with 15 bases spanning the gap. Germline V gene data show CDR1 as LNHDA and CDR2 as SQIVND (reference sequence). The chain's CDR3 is CASQTASGSYNEQFF. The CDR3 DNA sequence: TGTGCCAGTCAGACCGCGAGCGGGTCCTACAATGAGCAGTTCTTC.

The CDR3 region has the DNA TGTGCCACCAGCAGAGCCTACTACGAGCAGTACTTC. Its translation is CATSRAYYEQYF. The chain combines TRBV15 with TRBJ2-7; the D is unclear. The germline gives CDR1 LNHNV, CDR2 YYDKDF (reference sequence). V was pared by 1 base and J by 3 bases, with 4 bases between. There are 12 residues in the CDR3.

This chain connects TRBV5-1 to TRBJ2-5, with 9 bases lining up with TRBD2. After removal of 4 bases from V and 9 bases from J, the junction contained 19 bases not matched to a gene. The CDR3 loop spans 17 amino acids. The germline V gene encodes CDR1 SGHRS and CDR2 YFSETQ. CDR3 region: CASSLDGPGHGGGAQYF. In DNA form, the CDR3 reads TGCGCCAGCAGCCTGGACGGTCCGGGACACGGCGGGGGGGCCCAGTACTTC.

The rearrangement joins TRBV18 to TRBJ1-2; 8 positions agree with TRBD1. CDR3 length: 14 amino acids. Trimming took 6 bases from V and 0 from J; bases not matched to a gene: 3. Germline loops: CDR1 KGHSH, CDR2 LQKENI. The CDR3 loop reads CASSQGASNYGYTF. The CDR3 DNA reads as TGTGCCAGCTCCCAGGGGGCCTCTAACTATGGCTACACCTTC.

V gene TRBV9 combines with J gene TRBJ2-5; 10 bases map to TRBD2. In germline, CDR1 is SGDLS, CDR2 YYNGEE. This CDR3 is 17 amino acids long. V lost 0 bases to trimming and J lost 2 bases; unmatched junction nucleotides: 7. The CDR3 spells CASSVGGSGRVQETQYF. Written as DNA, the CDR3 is TGTGCCAGCAGCGTAGGGGGCAGCGGGAGGGTACAAGAGACCCAGTACTTC.

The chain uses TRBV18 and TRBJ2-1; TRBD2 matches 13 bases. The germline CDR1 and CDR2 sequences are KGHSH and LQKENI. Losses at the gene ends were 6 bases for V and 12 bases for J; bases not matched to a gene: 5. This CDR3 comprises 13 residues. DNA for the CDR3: TGTGCCAGCTCGACTAGCGGGGGGATAGGGCAGTTCTTC. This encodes CASSTSGGIGQFF.

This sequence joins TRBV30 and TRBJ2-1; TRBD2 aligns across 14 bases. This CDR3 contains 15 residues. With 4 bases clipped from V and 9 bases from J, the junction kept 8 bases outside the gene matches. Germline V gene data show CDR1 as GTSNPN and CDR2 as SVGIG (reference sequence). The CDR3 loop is CAWIGTSGGRGEQFF. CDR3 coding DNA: TGTGCCTGGATTGGGACTAGCGGGGGACGGGGTGAGCAGTTCTTC.

CDR3 nucleotides: TGTGCCAGCAGTCAAACAGGTTTTTCTCGAATGAACACTGAAGCTTTCTTT. It specifies CASSQTGFSRMNTEAFF. V is TRBV3-1 (or the pseudogene TRBV3-2) and J is TRBJ1-1; a possible D gene is TRBD1 (5 bases). In germline, CDR1 is LGHDT, CDR2 YNNKEL (reference sequence). CDR3 length: 17 amino acids. Trimming removed 6 bases from V and 0 bases from J, with 20 bases in between.

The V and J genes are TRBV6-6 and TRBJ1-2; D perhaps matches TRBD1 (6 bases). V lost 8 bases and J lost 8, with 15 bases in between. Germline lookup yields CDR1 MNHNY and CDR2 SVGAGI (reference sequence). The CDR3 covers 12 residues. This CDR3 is CASLGGERGYTF. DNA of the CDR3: TGTGCCAGCCTAGGGGGGGAGAGGGGCTACACCTTC.

The CDR3 loop reads CASRTSPREQYF. For the CDR3, the DNA is TGTGCCAGCCGTACGTCCCCACGGGAGCAGTACTTC. The rearrangement joins TRBV28 to TRBJ2-7; D remains ambiguous. This CDR3 is built from 12 residues. Germline-derived CDR1 and CDR2 are MDHEN and SYDVKM. Trimming took off 8 bases at V and 7 bases at J, with 15 bases between the two ends. The full variable domain, with the rest looked up from reference TRBV28 and TRBJ2-7, is DVKVTQSSRYLVKRTGEKVFLECVQDMDHENMFWYRQDPGLGLRLIYFSYDVKMKEKGDIPEGYSVSREKKERFSLILESASTNQTSMYLCASRTSPREQYFGPGTRLTVT.

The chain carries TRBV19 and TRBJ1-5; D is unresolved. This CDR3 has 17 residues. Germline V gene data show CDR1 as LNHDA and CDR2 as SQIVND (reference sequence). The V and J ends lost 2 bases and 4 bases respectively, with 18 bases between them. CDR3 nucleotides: TGTGCCAGTAGTATACGGGTAGGAGGGAGGGTGAATCAGCCCCAGCATTTT. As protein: CASSIRVGGRVNQPQHF.

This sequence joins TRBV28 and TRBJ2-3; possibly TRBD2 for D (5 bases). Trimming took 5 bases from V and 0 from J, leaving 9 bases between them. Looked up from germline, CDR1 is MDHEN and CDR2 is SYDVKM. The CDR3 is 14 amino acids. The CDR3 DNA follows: TGTGCCAGCAGTCTGGGGAGTAGCACAGATACGCAGTATTTT. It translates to CASSLGSSTDTQYF.

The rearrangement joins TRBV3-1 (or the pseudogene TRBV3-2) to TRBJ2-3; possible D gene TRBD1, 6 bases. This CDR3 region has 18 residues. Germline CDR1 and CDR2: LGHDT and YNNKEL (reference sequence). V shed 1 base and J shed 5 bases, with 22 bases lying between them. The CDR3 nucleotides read TGTGCCAGCAGCCAAGTATTACAGGGCAGATCCTACAGAGATACGCAGTATTTT. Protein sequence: CASSQVLQGRSYRDTQYF.